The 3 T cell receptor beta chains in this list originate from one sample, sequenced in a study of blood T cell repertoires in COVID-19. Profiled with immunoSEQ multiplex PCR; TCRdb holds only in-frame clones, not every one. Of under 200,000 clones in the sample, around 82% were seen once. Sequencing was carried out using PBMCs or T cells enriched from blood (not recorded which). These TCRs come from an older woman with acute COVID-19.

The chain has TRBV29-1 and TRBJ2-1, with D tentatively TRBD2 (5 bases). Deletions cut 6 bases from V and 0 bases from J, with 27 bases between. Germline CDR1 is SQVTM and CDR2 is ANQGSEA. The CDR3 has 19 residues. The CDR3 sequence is CSVEAPGSRFRSSYNEQFF. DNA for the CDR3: TGCAGCGTGGAGGCTCCGGGATCTAGATTTAGGAGCTCCTACAATGAGCAGTTCTTC.

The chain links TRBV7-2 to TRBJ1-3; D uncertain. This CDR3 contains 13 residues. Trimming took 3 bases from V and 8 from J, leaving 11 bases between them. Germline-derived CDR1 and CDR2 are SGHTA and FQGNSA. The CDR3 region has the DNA TGTGCCAGCAGCTTGAATTCCGGGGACACCATATATTTT. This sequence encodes CASSLNSGDTIYF.

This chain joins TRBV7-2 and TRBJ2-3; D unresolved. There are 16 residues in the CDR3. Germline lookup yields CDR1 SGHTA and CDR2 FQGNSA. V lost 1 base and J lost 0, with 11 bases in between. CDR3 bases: TGTGCCAGCAGCTTAGTTAGGAGTATTAGCACAGATACGCAGTATTTT. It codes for CASSLVRSISTDTQYF.